This note documents a single TCR beta chain sequence. The sample comes from a study of blood T cell repertoires in COVID-19. Study-wide background: Samples came from the United States, Italy and Spain, spanning acute and convalescent COVID-19. PBMCs, B-cell-depleted T cells, or T cells provided the cDNA or gDNA that made up the material.

Seattle participants joined during active infection and were tracked over time. The germline V and J ends were trimmed by 9 bases and 7 bases, with 22 bases remaining between them. The CDR3 runs to 14 residues. Germline loops: CDR1 MNHEY, CDR2 SVGAGI. In the original analysis: Estimation of nucleated cell counts relied on the amplification of reference gene primers. Method: immunoSEQ multiplex PCR; TCRdb's copy keeps in-frame clones and lacks some. V and J calls and clone size are those listed in that table; D and trimming were worked out from the DNA. The table shows over 250,000 clones, with approximately 84% occurring only once.

The sequenced material came from peripheral blood. The chain recombines TRBV6-5 with TRBJ2-7, with D maybe TRBD1 (6 bases). The sequence came from a human donor with COVID-19, enrolled during active disease. The donor label of this sample is uncertain. DNA of the CDR3: TGTGCCAGTAGACAGACAGGAACCGCGAGGGAGCAGTACTTC. It encodes CASRQTGTAREQYF.